One and the same sample provided the 23 T cell receptor beta chains below, sequenced in a study of T cells in Graves' hyperthyroidism and ophthalmopathy. Amplification of TCR beta CDR3 regions was performed using RNA transcripts as template. The primer set for the first-round RT-PCR of the TCR CDR3 was HTBI. TCRdb reanalysed the multiplex PCR reads using MiXCR and keeps one entry per CDR3 protein. The data show a few hundred thousand distinct CDR3 sequences, with about 15% seen just once and 7.3% held by the top ten. The sequenced sample consisted of blood. The receptors stem from a woman in her 30s with Graves' hyperthyroidism.

The chain is built from TRBV10-3 and TRBJ2-2; D is possibly TRBD2 (5 bases). Deletions cut 7 bases from V and 1 base from J, with 10 bases between. Germline loops: CDR1 ENHRY, CDR2 SYGVKD. The CDR3 spans 14 residues. DNA for the CDR3: TGTGCCATCAAAAAACGGGAGAACACCGGGGAGCTGTTTTTT. Encoded protein: CAIKKRENTGELFF.

The chain combines TRBV5-1 with TRBJ1-4; 8 positions agree with TRBD1. The germline gives CDR1 SGHRS, CDR2 YFSETQ. V shed 4 bases and J 6 bases; nucleotides not matched to a gene: 5. The CDR3 is made up of 14 amino acids. CDR3 in DNA: TGCGCCAGCAGCGATACAGGGGGGTATGAAAAACTGTTTTTT. The encoded protein is CASSDTGGYEKLFF.

This clonotype was seen a few times. This chain uses TRBV19 with TRBJ2-3, with 10 nucleotides matching TRBD1. Germline CDR1 reads LNHDA; CDR2 reads SQIVND (reference sequence). The CDR3 extends over 14 amino acids. The junction had 5 bases not matched to a gene; V was cut back by 4 bases and J by 7 bases. CDR3: CASSTGTGVNTQYF. In DNA, the CDR3 is TGTGCCAGTAGTACCGGGACAGGGGTGAATACGCAGTATTTT.

This clonotype has at least ten counts. The chain's CDR3 is CASHGPAKKYF. In DNA form, the CDR3 reads TGTGCCAGCCATGGTCCAGCGAAAAAGTACTTC. The chain links TRBV2 to TRBJ2-5; D uncertain. The germline V gene has CDR1 SNHLY and CDR2 FYNNEI. Trimming cost V 8 bases and J 12 bases, with 16 bases left between them. The CDR3 spans 11 residues.

The rearrangement uses TRBV4-1 and TRBJ2-3; 11 positions match TRBD2. The germline gives CDR1 MGHRA, CDR2 YSYEKL. With 0 bases clipped from V and 3 bases from J, the junction kept 14 bases outside the gene matches. This CDR3 is 20 amino acids long. Here the CDR3 reads CASSQDRASGRIGRTDTQYF. The CDR3 DNA follows: TGCGCCAGCAGCCAAGATCGGGCTAGCGGGAGGATCGGTAGGACAGATACGCAGTATTTT.

This clonotype has at least ten counts. V usage is TRBV12-3 or TRBV12-4 and J usage is TRBJ2-1, with D hard to call. The V end was cut by 6 bases, the J end by 6 bases, with 9 bases between. This CDR3 is 12 amino acids long. Written as DNA, the CDR3 is TGTGCCAGCAGAAGACGGTCCAATGAGCAGTTCTTC. This encodes CASRRRSNEQFF.

This clonotype showed up many times. The V call is TRBV18, the J call TRBJ1-5; D may be TRBD1 (6 bases). The V and J ends lost 2 bases and 4 bases respectively, with 12 bases between them. This CDR3 is built from 15 residues. CDR1 is KGHSH, CDR2 LQKENI, per germline. Here the CDR3 reads CASSPAGVVNQPQHF. CDR3 bases: TGTGCCAGCTCACCAGCAGGGGTGGTGAATCAGCCCCAGCATTTT. The full variable domain, rest sourced from reference TRBV18 and TRBJ1-5, is NAGVMQNPRHLVRRRGQEARLRCSPMKGHSHVYWYRQLPEEGLKFMVYLQKENIIDESGMPKERFSAEFPKEGPSILRIQQVVRGDSAAYFCASSPAGVVNQPQHFGDGTRLSIL.

This clonotype was detected many times. The CDR3: CSASGRLARYEQYF. The CDR3 DNA sequence: TGCAGTGCTAGTGGCCGACTAGCGAGGTACGAGCAGTACTTC. The chain has TRBV20-1 and TRBJ2-7; 8 nucleotides align to TRBD2. Germline V CDR1 and CDR2: DFQATT, SNEGSKA (reference sequence). Trimming removed 3 bases from V and 4 bases from J; junction bases left unmatched: 8. The CDR3 has 14 amino acids.

The chain couples TRBV3-1 to TRBJ2-1, with TRBD2 matching over 12 bases. There are 17 residues in the CDR3. Germline-derived CDR1 and CDR2 are LGHDT and YNNKEL (reference sequence). The V gene end was trimmed by 3 bases and the J gene end by 7 bases; junction bases not matched to a gene: 10. CDR3 DNA sequence: TGTGCCAGCAGCCATCCTTCGAAACTAGCGGGAGGTAATGAGCAGTTCTTC. Translation: CASSHPSKLAGGNEQFF.

This rearrangement joins TRBV19 to TRBJ2-1, with D hard to call. Trimming removed 1 base from V and 0 bases from J, with 10 bases in between. Germline CDR1 LNHDA, CDR2 SQIVND (reference sequence). This CDR3 is built from 16 residues. CDR3: CASSIGPGLSYNEQFF. CDR3 in DNA: TGTGCCAGTAGTATAGGCCCGGGCCTCTCCTACAATGAGCAGTTCTTC. Looking up the rest from reference TRBV19 and TRBJ2-1 gives the full variable domain: DGGITQSPKYLFRKEGQNVTLSCEQNLNHDAMYWYRQDPGQGLRLIYYSQIVNDFQKGDIAEGYSVSREKKESFPLTVTSAQKNPTAFYLCASSIGPGLSYNEQFFGPGTRLTVL.

This clonotype has only a few counts. The CDR3 region is CASSVMIAVNEQFF. The DNA of the CDR3 is TGTGCCAGCAGTGTCATGATAGCCGTCAATGAGCAGTTCTTC. This chain connects TRBV6-1 to TRBJ2-1; D call uncertain. V was shortened by 4 bases and J by 6 bases, with 13 bases between the two germline ends. Germline V lookup: CDR1 MNHNS, CDR2 SASEGT. The CDR3 runs 14 residues.

The rearrangement links TRBV7-9 to TRBJ2-3; D uncertain. Germline V gene lookup returns CDR1 SEHNR and CDR2 FQNEAQ (reference sequence). Trimming cost V 5 bases and J 2 bases, with 14 bases left between them. This CDR3 comprises 15 residues. CDR3 region: CASSQDYLNTDTQYF. In nucleotides, the CDR3 is TGTGCCAGCAGCCAAGATTACCTGAACACAGATACGCAGTATTTT.

This clonotype turned up a few times. CDR3 coding DNA: TGTGCCACCAGAAGCAGGGTTTGGCTTCCCCGCTACCGCTACAATGAGCAGTTCTTC. Its protein is CATRSRVWLPRYRYNEQFF. V and J are TRBV24-1 and TRBJ2-1; TRBD1 is a possible D gene (5 bases). V lost 7 bases to trimming and J lost 3 bases, with 27 bases between them. The V gene's germline CDR1 is KGHDR and CDR2 SFDVKD. This CDR3 region has 19 residues.

A few counts support this clonotype. This chain connects TRBV7-9 to TRBJ2-3; D call uncertain. Trimming stripped 5 bases from V and 0 bases from J, with 12 bases between. This CDR3 is built from 15 residues. Germline-derived CDR1 and CDR2 are SEHNR and FQNEAQ (reference sequence). CDR3 sequence: CASSLTEASTDTQYF. The CDR3 nucleotides read TGTGCCAGCAGCCTTACCGAGGCTAGCACAGATACGCAGTATTTT.

This clonotype was observed many times. This chain uses TRBV12-3 or TRBV12-4 with TRBJ2-3; no clear D. V was trimmed by 2 bases and J by 9 bases, leaving 15 bases between them. The CDR3 has 14 residues. CDR3 nucleotide sequence: TGTGCCAGCAGTTTAAGGAGTGCCCAGTCGACGCAGTATTTT. Translating it yields CASSLRSAQSTQYF.

Ten or more counts support this clonotype. This CDR3 reads CASSATENYGYTF. CDR3 coding DNA: TGTGCCAGCAGCGCGACAGAGAACTATGGCTACACCTTC. The chain uses TRBV27 and TRBJ1-2; perhaps TRBD1 as D (5 bases). Germline-derived CDR1 and CDR2 are MNHEY and SMNVEV (reference sequence). The CDR3 sequence is 13 residues long. With 6 bases removed from V and 2 bases from J, the gap between germline ends came to 10 bases.

In this sample, this clonotype turned up many times. The chain employs TRBV30 and TRBJ1-6, with 11 bases identical to TRBD1. There are 14 residues in the CDR3. The J segment lost 9 bases and the V segment lost 0 bases, leaving 1 base of the junction unmatched. Germline V gene sequence: CDR1 GTSNPN, CDR2 SVGIG (reference sequence). The CDR3 coding sequence is TGTGCCTGGAGTGTGGGGACAGGGGGTTCACCCCTCCACTTT. It translates to CAWSVGTGGSPLHF.

V and J are TRBV7-6 and TRBJ2-1, with unresolved D. CDR1 and CDR2 (germline): SGHVS, FNYEAQ. The CDR3 covers 11 residues. V was trimmed by 7 bases and J by 10 bases, leaving 11 bases between them. The CDR3 region is CASISGVEQFF. DNA for the CDR3: TGTGCCAGCATCTCGGGCGTCGAGCAGTTCTTC. The full variable domain, completed using reference TRBV7-6 and TRBJ2-1, is GAGVSQSPRYKVTKRGQDVALRCDPISGHVSLYWYRQALGQGPEFLTYFNYEAQQDKSGLPNDRFSAERPEGSISTLTIQRTEQRDSAMYRCASISGVEQFFGPGTRLTVL.

This clonotype was observed a handful of times. The DNA of the CDR3 is TGTGCCAGCAGCCATTGGGGTAGTGGCTACACCTTC. This sequence encodes CASSHWGSGYTF. The V call is TRBV14, the J call TRBJ1-2; D gene unclear. Germline CDR1 SGHDN, CDR2 FVKESK. V was clipped by 3 bases and J by 7 bases, with 9 bases between them. This CDR3 contains 12 residues.

This clonotype came up many times. The CDR3 protein is CASSSTEVRLADASTDTQYF. The CDR3 nucleotides are TGTGCCAGCAGCTCCACTGAAGTCCGACTAGCGGATGCTAGCACAGATACGCAGTATTTT. The chain carries TRBV7-3 and TRBJ2-3, with TRBD2 matching 9 bases. Per germline, CDR1 SGHTA and CDR2 FQGTGA. The V gene end was trimmed by 4 bases and the J gene end by 0 bases; junction bases not matched to a gene: 17. The CDR3 spans 20 residues.

This clonotype was recorded many times. Compared with germline, one end of the junction differs, possibly owing to a read error. The chain has TRBV20-1 and TRBJ2-1; 7 nucleotides align to TRBD1. Germline V gives CDR1 DFQATT, CDR2 SNEGSKA (reference sequence). This CDR3 spans 16 amino acids. The DNA of the CDR3 is TGCAGTGCGAGAGAACAGGGGCCTAGCTCCTACAATGAGCAGTTCTTC. Protein product: CSAREQGPSSYNEQFF.

This clonotype was counted many times. Here the CDR3 reads CASSFTGNEQYF. The CDR3 DNA reads as TGTGCCAGCAGCTTTACAGGGAACGAGCAGTACTTC. The chain combines TRBV5-6 with TRBJ2-7; D may be TRBD1 (6 bases). V was cut by 2 bases and J by 5 bases, with 8 bases left in between. The CDR3 covers 12 residues. Per the germline V gene, CDR1 is SGHDT and CDR2 is YYEEEE.

This clonotype was observed a handful of times. This sequence joins TRBV12-3 or TRBV12-4 and TRBJ1-4; no reliable D call. The V end lost 3 bases, the J end lost 0 bases, and 11 bases lay between the germline ends. The CDR3 loop spans 16 amino acids. The CDR3 DNA follows: TGTGCCAGCAGTTTGGGAGTGGTGGCAACTAATGAAAAACTGTTTTTT. Its translation: CASSLGVVATNEKLFF.